This T cell receptor beta chain was documented in a study of OX40 agonist ivuxolimab in advanced cancers. Background for the entire study: Ivuxolimab, which targeted the costimulatory receptor OX40 (CD134), was an agonistic, fully human IgG2 monoclonal antibody. Intravenous ivuxolimab was administered to patients every 2 weeks at six dose levels: 0.01, 0.1, 0.3, 1.5, 3 and 10 mg/kg. In the dose-escalation cohort, 82.7% of patients were male, and the mean age was roughly 60 years with a range of roughly 20 to 85. Prior anti-PD-1, anti-PD-L1 or anti-CTLA-4 therapy was permitted, and 30% to 50% of dose-escalation patients had received checkpoint inhibitors. The paper reports the monotherapy dose-escalation portion (N of about 56 patients) of the phase I ivuxolimab trial. The purpose of peripheral TCRbeta sequencing was to test whether ivuxolimab changed TCR sequence diversity and led to clonal T-cell expansion. Among the approximately 50 dose-escalation patients, approximately 20 had hepatocellular carcinoma, roughly 15 melanoma, 9 renal cell carcinoma and 9 head and neck cancer. Partial responses occurred in three dose-escalation patients, of whom one had hepatocellular carcinoma and two had cutaneous melanoma.

From its cysteine to its phenylalanine, the CDR3 spans 15 amino acids. The only DNA kept is the CDR3, 45 bases in frame from the first base. From V the trimming removes 3 bases and from J it removes 6 bases, while the gene matches leave 6 bases of the junction unaccounted for. CDR1 and CDR2, per the germline V gene (reference sequence), are LNHDA and SQIVND. The investigation overall reported the following: In the 0.1-3.0 mg/kg groups, partial responders had among the lowest normalized peripheral clonal expansion, particularly in CD8+ T cells. Low levels of normalized T-cell clonal expansion were also seen in some nonresponding patients. On average, CD8+ T cells showed more expanded clones than CD4+ T cells after ivuxolimab. At doses from 0.1 to 3.0 mg/kg, clonal expansion was seen in both CD4+ and CD8+ blood T cells between baseline and week 6. The antigen specificity of the clonally expanded peripheral T cells was not determined.

Concerning this clone: Its antigen target is currently unknown. It has no much larger one-base neighbor in the sample; base qualities were not kept.

Genomic DNA was isolated from the sorted cells so that the TCRbeta CDR3 region could be sequenced. The immunoSEQ Assay was used for sequencing of TCRbeta CDR3 regions. TCRdb obtained this table from immuneACCESS and retained in-frame rearrangements with V and J assigned. These tables miss some clones; where compared with another copy, unresolved V genes account for less than half of the shortfall, and the remainder is unexplained. This sample lists roughly 14,000 clones; about 76% were detected once. The ten biggest clones cover 32% of the sample. The trial excluded patients who had a history of autoimmune disease or who were on systemic immunosuppression. Peripheral blood for TCR sequencing was drawn from every dose cohort at baseline, at cycle 4 day 1 and at cycle 7 day 1. Samples came from an open-label, multicenter, first-in-human phase I dose-escalation trial of ivuxolimab. Adults with locally advanced or metastatic melanoma, renal cell, hepatocellular, or head and neck squamous cell carcinoma were enrolled in the trial. CD4+ and CD8+ T cells were sorted separately from peripheral blood before TCR sequencing.

The sequence is built from TRBV19 and TRBJ2-1, and 9 bases in between align with TRBD2. The material sequenced was CD4+ or CD8+ T cells sorted from blood, taken in a trial of the OX40 agonist ivuxolimab. The sequence came from an adult with an advanced solid tumor such as melanoma, head and neck, liver or kidney cancer. The CDR3 protein sequence reads: CASSIFSGSFNEQFF. The nucleotide sequence is given as TGTGCCAGTAGTATTTTTAGCGGGAGCTTCAATGAGCAGTTCTTC. When the CDR3 is completed using the reference TRBV19 and TRBJ2-1 genes on either side, the full variable domain is DGGITQSPKYLFRKEGQNVTLSCEQNLNHDAMYWYRQDPGQGLRLIYYSQIVNDFQKGDIAEGYSVSREKKESFPLTVTSAQKNPTAFYLCASSIFSGSFNEQFFGPGTRLTVL.